The subject of this entry is one T cell receptor beta chain. Trimming took 4 bases from V and 8 from J, leaving 15 bases between them. The CDR3 runs to 15 residues. Germline V CDR1 and CDR2: SGHTA, FQGNSA. This entry comes from a study of cytotoxic CD8 clonotypes in ibrutinib-treated CLL. Using immunoSEQ multiplex PCR, the repertoire was profiled, and TCRdb retains in-frame clones only, with some absent. The repertoire holds some 130,000 clones, with roughly 84% as singletons. V usage is TRBV7-2 and J usage is TRBJ1-6; D remains unclear. The receptor was isolated from a human donor with chronic lymphocytic leukemia. Sequences were derived from PBMCs, sampled after 24 months of ibrutinib treatment. CDR3: CASSSREGGYSPLHF. CDR3 DNA sequence: TGTGCCAGCAGCTCGAGAGAGGGCGGTTATTCACCCCTCCACTTT.